Here is one T cell receptor (beta chain) with its context. The antigen remains undetermined. The data derive from a study of T-cell reconstitution after alpha-beta-depleted transplantation in children. Study-wide results and caveats: About two months after transplant, alpha-beta T cells reportedly came from several hundred expanded graft clones. From newly produced T cells came most of the T-cell counts and diversity one year after transplant.

Germline loops: CDR1 KGHSH, CDR2 LQKENI. This CDR3 is built from 18 residues. V dropped 2 bases and J dropped 2 bases, with 19 bases sitting between them. As it was prepared, the TCRbeta library received unique molecular identifiers. TCRdb re-called the PCR reads with MiXCR, one entry per CDR3 protein. Found here are 700,000 to 950,000 distinct CDR3 sequences, approximately 15% of them singletons; the top ten hold roughly 5%. Here the sequenced sample was PBMCs, mostly from graft donor cells, taken 360 days after TCRalphabeta/CD19-depleted stem cell transplant. This sequence joins TRBV18 and TRBJ1-3, with D maybe TRBD1 (6 bases). The TCR originated in a male patient aged 5 to 17 who had a stem cell transplant for acute lymphoblastic leukemia, so the T cells may come from the graft donor. The CDR3 spells CASSPFGLGRGTGNTIYF. DNA of the CDR3: TGTGCCAGCTCACCATTCGGTCTCGGCAGGGGAACTGGAAACACCATATATTTT.